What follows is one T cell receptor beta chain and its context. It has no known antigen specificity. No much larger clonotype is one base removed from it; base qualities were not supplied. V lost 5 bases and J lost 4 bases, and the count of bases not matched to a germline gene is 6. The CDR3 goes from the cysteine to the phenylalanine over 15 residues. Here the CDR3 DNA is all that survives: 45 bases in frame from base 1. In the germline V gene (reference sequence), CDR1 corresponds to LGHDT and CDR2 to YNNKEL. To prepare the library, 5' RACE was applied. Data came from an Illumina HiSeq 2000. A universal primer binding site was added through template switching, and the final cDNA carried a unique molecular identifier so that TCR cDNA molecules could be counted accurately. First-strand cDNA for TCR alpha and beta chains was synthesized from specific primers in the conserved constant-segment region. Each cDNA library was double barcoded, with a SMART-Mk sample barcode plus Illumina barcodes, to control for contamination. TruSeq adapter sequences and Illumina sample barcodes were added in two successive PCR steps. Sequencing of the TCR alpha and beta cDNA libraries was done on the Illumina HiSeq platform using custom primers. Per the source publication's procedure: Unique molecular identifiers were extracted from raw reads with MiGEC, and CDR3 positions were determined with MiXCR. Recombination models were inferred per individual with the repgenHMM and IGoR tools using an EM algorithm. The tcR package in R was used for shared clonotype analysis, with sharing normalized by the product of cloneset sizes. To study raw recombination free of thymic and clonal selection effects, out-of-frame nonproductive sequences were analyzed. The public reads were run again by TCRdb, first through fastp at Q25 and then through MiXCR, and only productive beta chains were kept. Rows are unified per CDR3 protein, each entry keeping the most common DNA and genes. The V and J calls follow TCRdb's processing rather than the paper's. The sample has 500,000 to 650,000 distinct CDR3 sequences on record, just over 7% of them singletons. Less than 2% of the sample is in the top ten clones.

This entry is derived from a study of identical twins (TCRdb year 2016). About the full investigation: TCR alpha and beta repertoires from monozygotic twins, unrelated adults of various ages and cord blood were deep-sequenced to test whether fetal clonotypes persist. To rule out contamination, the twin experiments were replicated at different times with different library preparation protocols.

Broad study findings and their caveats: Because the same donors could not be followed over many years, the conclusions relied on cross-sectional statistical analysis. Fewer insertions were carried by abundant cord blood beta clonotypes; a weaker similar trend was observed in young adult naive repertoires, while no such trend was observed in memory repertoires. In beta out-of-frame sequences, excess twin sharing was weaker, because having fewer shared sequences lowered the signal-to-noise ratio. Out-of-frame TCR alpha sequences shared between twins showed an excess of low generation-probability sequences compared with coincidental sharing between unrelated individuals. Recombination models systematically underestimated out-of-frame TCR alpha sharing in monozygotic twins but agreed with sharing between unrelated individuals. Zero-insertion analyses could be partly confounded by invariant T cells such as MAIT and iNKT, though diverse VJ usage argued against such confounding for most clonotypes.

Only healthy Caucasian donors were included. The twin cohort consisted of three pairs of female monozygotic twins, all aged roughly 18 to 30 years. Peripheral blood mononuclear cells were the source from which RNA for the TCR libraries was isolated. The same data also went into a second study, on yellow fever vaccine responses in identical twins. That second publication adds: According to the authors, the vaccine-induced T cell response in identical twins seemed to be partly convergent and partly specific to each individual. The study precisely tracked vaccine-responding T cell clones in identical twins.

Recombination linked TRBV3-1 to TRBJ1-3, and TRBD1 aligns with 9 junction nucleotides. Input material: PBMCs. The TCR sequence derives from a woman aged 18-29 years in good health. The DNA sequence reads TGTGCCAGCAGCGAAACAGGGGGCGGGGGAAACACCATATATTTT. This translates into CASSETGGGGNTIYF.